One sample yielded the 25 T cell receptor beta chains listed below, sequenced in a study of cytomegalovirus exposure and HLA in healthy donors. The repertoire was sequenced with immunoSEQ multiplex PCR; TCRdb's copy has only in-frame clones and lacks some. The sample has more than 100,000 clones, about nine tenths seen once. Sequencing was performed on PBMCs. The receptors come from a man aged 30-40 years in good health and CMV-seronegative.

V gene TRBV25-1 combines with J gene TRBJ2-5; D perhaps matches TRBD1 (7 bases). The CDR3 sequence is 16 residues long. Looked up from germline, CDR1 is MGHDK and CDR2 is SYGVNS. The ends were cut back, 1 base at V and 5 bases at J, with 17 bases in the middle. The CDR3 DNA reads as TGTGCCAGCAGTGAATGGAGGGGTCAGGGGGGTGAGACCCAGTACTTC. Its protein product is CASSEWRGQGGETQYF.

The gene calls are TRBV6-4 and TRBJ2-3, with 7 bases matching TRBD2. With V trimmed by 2 bases and J by 1 base, 6 bases remained unmatched. The germline CDR1 and CDR2 sequences are MRHNA and SNTAGT. The CDR3 is made up of 16 amino acids. The CDR3 DNA is TGTGCCAGCAGTGACCGAGCGGGAACGGGCACAGATACGCAGTATTTT. Protein product: CASSDRAGTGTDTQYF.

This clone occurred once. The chain joins TRBV5-1 to TRBJ2-5; 11 positions agree with TRBD2. Germline V CDR1 and CDR2: SGHRS, YFSETQ. J was trimmed by 2 bases and V by 4 bases; bases with no gene match: 4. The CDR3 totals 15 residues. The CDR3: CASSLAGGVQETQYF. CDR3 DNA: TGCGCCAGCAGCCTAGCGGGAGGTGTTCAAGAGACCCAGTACTTC.

The chain combines TRBV7-9 with TRBJ1-5; no clear D gene. Trimming stripped 5 bases from V and 4 bases from J, with 9 bases between. This CDR3 has 13 amino acids. CDR1 is SEHNR, CDR2 FQNEAQ, per germline (reference sequence). CDR3 loop: CASSPSGNQPQHF. CDR3 DNA: TGTGCCAGCAGCCCAAGCGGTAATCAGCCCCAGCATTTT.

The genes are TRBV7-2 and TRBJ2-7; no definite D call. The ends were cut back, 2 bases at V and 3 bases at J, with 8 bases in the middle. The CDR3 covers 13 residues. Germline V CDR1 and CDR2: SGHTA, FQGNSA. The chain's CDR3 is CASSLFSGYEQYF. CDR3 DNA sequence: TGTGCCAGCAGCTTATTTTCGGGCTACGAGCAGTACTTC. Variable domain in full (rest from reference TRBV7-2 and TRBJ2-7): GAGVSQSPSNKVTEKGKDVELRCDPISGHTALYWYRQSLGQGLEFLIYFQGNSAPDKSGLPSDRFSAERTGGSVSTLTIQRTQQEDSAVYLCASSLFSGYEQYFGPGTRLTVT.

The gene calls are TRBV5-4 and TRBJ1-6, with 7 bases fitting TRBD1. V dropped 0 bases and J dropped 4; count of bases not matched to a gene: 4. In germline, CDR1 is SGHNT, CDR2 YYREEE (reference sequence). The CDR3 spans 16 residues. The CDR3 sequence: CASSLEGGGYNSPLHF. CDR3 in DNA: TGTGCCAGCAGCTTGGAAGGGGGCGGTTATAATTCACCCCTCCACTTT.

The J gene is TRBJ1-1, the V gene TRBV25-1; TRBD1 might be the D (6 bases). Trimming shortened V by 8 bases and J by 1 base, and 14 bases separated the two germline ends. Germline values: CDR1 MGHDK, CDR2 SYGVNS. This CDR3 region has 14 residues. CDR3 amino acids: CASGTRGENTEAFF. CDR3 bases: TGTGCCAGCGGGACCAGGGGAGAGAACACTGAAGCTTTCTTT.

This clone is a singleton in its sample. The V and J genes are TRBV5-6 and TRBJ1-2, with D tentatively TRBD1 (6 bases). V was cut by 4 bases and J by 4 bases, with 17 bases left in between. CDR3 size: 15 residues. Germline CDR1 reads SGHDT; CDR2 reads YYEEEE. The CDR3 is CASSPIGQLSYGYTF. The CDR3 coding sequence is TGTGCCAGCAGCCCGATCGGACAGCTAAGCTATGGCTACACCTTC.

V is TRBV19 and J is TRBJ1-5; maybe TRBD1 (6 bases). This CDR3 is 13 amino acids long. Trimming pared 5 bases from V and 3 bases from J, leaving 8 bases between. Germline V gives CDR1 LNHDA, CDR2 SQIVND (reference sequence). CDR3 sequence (DNA): TGTGCCAGTAGTGGGGGGGCCAATCAGCCCCAGCATTTT. This codes for CASSGGANQPQHF.

CDR3 sequence (DNA): TGTGCCAGCAGCCGAGAGGGACAAGCCTACAATGAGCAGTTCTTC. Amino acids: CASSREGQAYNEQFF. The chain uses TRBV27 and TRBJ2-1; D possibly corresponds to TRBD1 (6 bases). CDR3 length: 15 amino acids. Germline V lookup: CDR1 MNHEY, CDR2 SMNVEV (reference sequence). Trimming pared 6 bases from V and 2 bases from J, leaving 14 bases between.

This clone was seen a single time. The rearrangement uses TRBV4-1 and TRBJ2-2, with D maybe TRBD1 (6 bases). CDR1 is MGHRA, CDR2 YSYEKL, per germline. V lost 0 bases and J lost 3, with 14 bases in between. CDR3 length: 17 residues. This chain's CDR3 is CASSQDYRDTYTGELFF. For the CDR3, the DNA is TGCGCCAGCAGCCAAGACTACCGGGACACTTACACCGGGGAGCTGTTTTTT.

The gene calls are TRBV5-1 and TRBJ1-1, with a tentative D call TRBD1 (6 bases). With 4 bases removed from V and 4 bases from J, the gap between germline ends came to 14 bases. Germline assignment: CDR1 SGHRS and CDR2 YFSETQ. The CDR3 sequence is 14 residues long. CDR3 in DNA: TGCGCCAGCAGCCACGGGACATCGTCCACTGAAGCTTTCTTT. It codes for CASSHGTSSTEAFF. Drawing the rest from reference TRBV5-1 and TRBJ1-1, the complete variable domain is KAGVTQTPRYLIKTRGQQVTLSCSPISGHRSVSWYQQTPGQGLQFLFEYFSETQRNKGNFPGRFSGRQFSNSRSEMNVSTLELGDSALYLCASSHGTSSTEAFFGQGTRLTVV.

This clone has only a few counts. The junction departs from the called germline gene at one end, perhaps through a read error. V and J are TRBV28 and TRBJ1-3; D remains ambiguous. The CDR3 extends over 12 amino acids. CDR1 is MDHEN and CDR2 is SYDVKM in the germline V gene. The CDR3 region is CASSFSRNTIYF. In nucleotides, the CDR3 is TGTGCCAGCAGTTTCTCTAGAAACACCATATATTTT. The full variable domain, in which reference TRBV28 and TRBJ1-3 provide the parts outside the CDR3, is DVKVTQSSRYLVKRTGEKVFLECVQDMDHENMFWYRQDPGLGLRLIYFSYDVKMKEKGDIPEGYSVSREKKERFSLILESASTNQTSMYLCASSFSRNTIYFGEGSWLTVV.

This clone was seen just once. The chain joins TRBV9 to TRBJ1-2, with 9 bases that match TRBD1. The CDR3 length is 16 residues. CDR1 and CDR2 (germline): SGDLS, YYNGEE. After removal of 3 bases from V and 6 bases from J, the junction contained 12 bases not matched to a gene. Here the CDR3 DNA reads TGTGCCAGCAGCGGCGGGACAGGGATGGTATGGGATGGCTACACCTTC. It encodes CASSGGTGMVWDGYTF.

Only a few counts were recorded for this clone. The V gene is TRBV5-1, the J gene TRBJ1-1, with 7 bases that match TRBD1. Looked up from germline, CDR1 is SGHRS and CDR2 is YFSETQ. With V trimmed by 2 bases and J by 5 bases, 9 bases remained unmatched. This CDR3 has 15 amino acids. CDR3 amino acids: CASSFIAGGETEAFF. The CDR3 region has the DNA TGCGCCAGCAGCTTCATTGCAGGGGGAGAGACTGAAGCTTTCTTT.

The rearrangement links TRBV7-8 to TRBJ1-6, with TRBD1 identical over 7 bases. The J segment lost 9 bases and the V segment lost 6 bases, leaving 14 bases of the junction unmatched. The length of the CDR3 is 16 residues. CDR1 SGHVS and CDR2 FQNEAQ come from the germline V gene. The CDR3 protein is CASSSSTGQLISPLHF. CDR3 coding DNA: TGTGCCAGCAGTTCCTCGACGGGACAGCTGATTTCACCCCTCCACTTT.

J is TRBJ1-3 and V is TRBV29-1; 7 positions match TRBD1. The CDR3 spans 13 residues. V shed 7 bases and J 7 bases; nucleotides not matched to a gene: 10. Germline V lookup: CDR1 SQVTM, CDR2 ANQGSEA. CDR3 protein: CSASDRAVNTIYF. CDR3 DNA sequence: TGCAGCGCCTCTGACAGGGCGGTTAACACCATATATTTT.

This CDR3 is CATGKSYNEQFF. The CDR3 DNA follows: TGTGCCACAGGGAAGTCCTACAATGAGCAGTTCTTC. This chain joins TRBV25-1 and TRBJ2-1, with a tentative D call TRBD1 (5 bases). The V end lost 10 bases, the J end lost 1 base, and 8 bases lay between the germline ends. The CDR3 loop spans 12 amino acids. CDR1 is MGHDK, CDR2 SYGVNS, per germline.

The chain uses TRBV5-1 and TRBJ2-7, with TRBD2 matching 11 bases. Germline values: CDR1 SGHRS, CDR2 YFSETQ. Trimming cost V 2 bases and J 1 base; bases outside gene matches: 2. This CDR3 has 15 residues. CDR3 amino acids: CASSLTSGSSYEQYF. CDR3 sequence (DNA): TGCGCCAGCAGCTTAACTAGCGGGAGTTCCTACGAGCAGTACTTC.

The V and J genes are TRBV4-1 and TRBJ1-1; D remains unclear. Trimming stripped 1 base from V and 4 bases from J, with 10 bases between. Germline values: CDR1 MGHRA, CDR2 YSYEKL. This CDR3 comprises 14 residues. As DNA, the CDR3 is TGCGCCAGCAGCCAAGCGGGAGCCAGCACTGAAGCTTTCTTT. Encoded protein: CASSQAGASTEAFF.

The chain is built from TRBV7-6 and TRBJ2-7, with 7 bases fitting TRBD2. The V gene's germline CDR1 is SGHVS and CDR2 FNYEAQ. CDR3 length: 15 amino acids. The ends lost 5 bases at V and 7 bases at J; junction bases unmatched: 14. CDR3 amino acids: CASSGVSTSTKEQYF. In DNA form, the CDR3 reads TGTGCCAGCAGCGGAGTCTCGACTAGCACAAAGGAGCAGTACTTC.

CDR3 bases: TGTGCCAGCATGAGGCAGGGCACCACCATATATTTT. This translates into CASMRQGTTIYF. V gene TRBV7-9 combines with J gene TRBJ1-3, with a tentative D call TRBD1 (5 bases). V dropped 7 bases and J dropped 9 bases, with 13 bases sitting between them. The CDR3 has 12 residues. Per the germline V gene, CDR1 is SEHNR and CDR2 is FQNEAQ (reference sequence).

The sample holds one count of this clone. The rearrangement joins TRBV7-2 to TRBJ1-2; D might be TRBD1 (6 bases). Trimming took off 2 bases at V and 6 bases at J, with 7 bases between the two ends. The CDR3 totals 12 residues. CDR1 is SGHTA, CDR2 FQGNSA, per germline. In DNA form, the CDR3 reads TGTGCCAGCAGCTTAACAGGGAATGGCTACACCTTC. Encoded protein: CASSLTGNGYTF. Using reference TRBV7-2 and TRBJ1-2 for the parts outside the CDR3, the full variable domain is GAGVSQSPSNKVTEKGKDVELRCDPISGHTALYWYRQSLGQGLEFLIYFQGNSAPDKSGLPSDRFSAERTGGSVSTLTIQRTQQEDSAVYLCASSLTGNGYTFGSGTRLTVV.

The gene calls are TRBV29-1 and TRBJ1-2; D is possibly TRBD1 (5 bases). The V gene lost 6 bases and the J gene lost 4 bases, with 9 bases spanning the gap. The CDR3 totals 11 residues. CDR1 is SQVTM, CDR2 ANQGSEA, per germline. CDR3 nucleotides: TGCAGCGTGTACGACAGCTATGGCTACACCTTC. Its protein is CSVYDSYGYTF.

The chain recombines TRBV2 with TRBJ1-1; tentative D call: TRBD1 (6 bases). Trimming pared 6 bases from V and 7 bases from J, leaving 15 bases between. Per germline, CDR1 SNHLY and CDR2 FYNNEI. The CDR3 spans 13 residues. This CDR3 reads CASSPDRTHEAFF. Here the CDR3 DNA reads TGTGCCAGCAGCCCCGACAGGACACATGAAGCTTTCTTT.